These 3 T cell receptor beta chains came from one sample sequenced in a study of T cell responses to AZD1222 COVID-19 vaccine. Sequencing was performed with immunoSEQ multiplex PCR; in TCRdb, only in-frame clones are kept and a portion is missing. The table includes around 150,000 clones, about 90% detected once. The source was peripheral blood, collected on day 0 of MenACWY control vaccination. The receptor set was obtained from an adult in good health.

In this sample, this clone turned up once. The V gene is TRBV5-8, the J gene TRBJ2-4; 7 nucleotides line up with TRBD1. In germline, CDR1 is SGHTS, CDR2 YDEGEE. The length of the CDR3 is 16 residues. J was trimmed by 1 base and V by 0 bases; bases with no gene match: 4. The CDR3 DNA sequence: TGTGCCAGCAGCTTGGCACAGGGGTGGGCCAAAAACATTCAGTACTTC. Encoded protein: CASSLAQGWAKNIQYF.

The rearrangement uses TRBV10-3 and TRBJ1-5; TRBD1 is a possible D gene (5 bases). Germline V gives CDR1 ENHRY, CDR2 SYGVKD. The ends were cut back, 0 bases at V and 4 bases at J, with 13 bases in the middle. The CDR3 length is 16 residues. CDR3 DNA sequence: TGTGCCATCAGTGAGTCAGCAGGGACCGCAAATCAGCCCCAGCATTTT. Amino acid sequence: CAISESAGTANQPQHF.

The genes are TRBV6-6 and TRBJ2-2, with 10 bases that match TRBD1. The V gene's germline CDR1 is MNHNY and CDR2 SVGAGI (reference sequence). This CDR3 is built from 16 residues. J lost 6 bases, V lost 5 bases, and 9 bases had no gene match. The CDR3 region has the DNA TGTGCCAGCAGTCTGGGACAGGGGATTATGTCCGGGGAGCTGTTTTTT. Translation gives CASSLGQGIMSGELFF.